This entry concerns a single T cell receptor (beta chain). Its target is not known. The sample belongs to a study of siplizumab effects on memory and regulatory T cells. Points from the study as a whole: Proliferating clones, CD4+ or CD8+, lacked an assignable naive or memory phenotype in roughly 75-96% of cases.

TCRdb's table, derived via immunoSEQ multiplex PCR, lists solely in-frame clones and lacks some. The sample yields around 100,000 clones, approximately 94% seen once. The V end was cut by 6 bases, the J end by 4 bases, with 16 bases between. Per germline, CDR1 ENHRY and CDR2 SYGVKD. The CDR3 runs to 15 residues. The chain is built from TRBV10-3 and TRBJ2-1; TRBD2 might be the D (6 bases). The sample taken for sequencing was non-Treg CD4+ T cells sorted from blood. This clonotype was obtained from a human donor in good health. CDR3 residues: CAIRGGNSVYNEQFF. In DNA form, the CDR3 reads TGTGCCATCAGGGGAGGTAACTCGGTGTACAATGAGCAGTTCTTC.